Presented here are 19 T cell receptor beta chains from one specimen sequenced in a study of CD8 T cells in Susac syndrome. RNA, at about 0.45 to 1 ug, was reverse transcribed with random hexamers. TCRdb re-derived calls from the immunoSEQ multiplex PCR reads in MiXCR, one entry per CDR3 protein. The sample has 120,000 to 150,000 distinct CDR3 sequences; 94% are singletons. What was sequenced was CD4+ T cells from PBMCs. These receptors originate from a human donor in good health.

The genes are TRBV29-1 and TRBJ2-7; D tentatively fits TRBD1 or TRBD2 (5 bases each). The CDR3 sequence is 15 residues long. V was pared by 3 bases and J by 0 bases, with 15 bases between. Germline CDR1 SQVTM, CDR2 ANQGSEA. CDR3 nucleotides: TGCAGCGTTGAGATGGGACGGACGAGCTCCTACGAGCAGTACTTC. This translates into CSVEMGRTSSYEQYF.

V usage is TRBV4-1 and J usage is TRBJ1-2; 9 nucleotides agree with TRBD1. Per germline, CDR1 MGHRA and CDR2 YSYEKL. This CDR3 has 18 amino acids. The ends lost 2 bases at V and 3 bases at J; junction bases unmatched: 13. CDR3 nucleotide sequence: TGCGCCAGCAGCCAATCTCCGGGACAGGGAATCTTCGACTATGGCTACACCTTC. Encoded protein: CASSQSPGQGIFDYGYTF.

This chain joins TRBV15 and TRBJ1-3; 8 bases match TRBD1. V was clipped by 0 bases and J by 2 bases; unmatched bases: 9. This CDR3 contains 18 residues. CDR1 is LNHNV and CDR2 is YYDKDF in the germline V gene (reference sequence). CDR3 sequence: CATSRDQVQGATGNTIYF. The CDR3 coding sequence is TGTGCCACCAGCAGAGACCAGGTCCAGGGGGCGACTGGAAACACCATATATTTT.

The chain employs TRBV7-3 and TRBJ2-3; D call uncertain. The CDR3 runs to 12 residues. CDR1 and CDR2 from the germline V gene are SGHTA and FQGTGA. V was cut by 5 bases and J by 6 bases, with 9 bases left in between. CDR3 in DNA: TGTGCCAGCAGCCCCTTTGGGGATACGCAGTATTTT. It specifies CASSPFGDTQYF.

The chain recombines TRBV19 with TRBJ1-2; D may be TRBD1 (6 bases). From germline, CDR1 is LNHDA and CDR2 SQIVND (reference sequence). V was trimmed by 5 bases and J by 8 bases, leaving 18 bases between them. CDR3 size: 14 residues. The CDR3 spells CASSVGQQSRGYTF. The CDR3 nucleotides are TGTGCCAGTAGTGTAGGACAGCAATCAAGAGGCTACACCTTC.

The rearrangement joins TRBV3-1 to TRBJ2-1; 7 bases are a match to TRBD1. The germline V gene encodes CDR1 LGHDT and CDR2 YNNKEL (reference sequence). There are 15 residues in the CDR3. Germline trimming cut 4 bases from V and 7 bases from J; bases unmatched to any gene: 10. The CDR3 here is CASSLPGGAGNEQFF. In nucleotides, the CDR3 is TGTGCCAGCAGCCTCCCAGGGGGAGCCGGGAATGAGCAGTTCTTC.

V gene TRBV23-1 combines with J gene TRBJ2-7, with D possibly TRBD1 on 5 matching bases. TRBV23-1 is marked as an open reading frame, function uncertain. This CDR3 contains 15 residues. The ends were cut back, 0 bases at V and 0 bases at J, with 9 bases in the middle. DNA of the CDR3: TGCGCCAGCAGTCAATCGGCAGGGCTCTCCTACGAGCAGTACTTC. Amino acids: CASSQSAGLSYEQYF.

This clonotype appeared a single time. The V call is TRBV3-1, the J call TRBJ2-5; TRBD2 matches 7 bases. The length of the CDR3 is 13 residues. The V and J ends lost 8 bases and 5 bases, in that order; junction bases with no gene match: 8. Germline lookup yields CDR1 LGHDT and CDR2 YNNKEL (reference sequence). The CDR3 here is CASGQRGSETQYF. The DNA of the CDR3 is TGTGCCAGCGGTCAACGCGGGAGTGAGACCCAGTACTTC.

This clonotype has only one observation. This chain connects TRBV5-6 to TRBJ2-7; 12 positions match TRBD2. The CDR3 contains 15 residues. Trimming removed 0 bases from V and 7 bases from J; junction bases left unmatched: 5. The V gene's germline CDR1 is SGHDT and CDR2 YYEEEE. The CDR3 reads CASSLVLAGGWEQYF. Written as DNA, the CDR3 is TGTGCCAGCAGCTTGGTACTAGCGGGAGGTTGGGAGCAGTACTTC.

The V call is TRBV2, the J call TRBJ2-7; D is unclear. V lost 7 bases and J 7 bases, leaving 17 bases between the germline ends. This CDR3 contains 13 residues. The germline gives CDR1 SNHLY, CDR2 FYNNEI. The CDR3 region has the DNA TGTGCCAGCATCCAAATGCGCGTCGGGGAGCAGTACTTC. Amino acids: CASIQMRVGEQYF.

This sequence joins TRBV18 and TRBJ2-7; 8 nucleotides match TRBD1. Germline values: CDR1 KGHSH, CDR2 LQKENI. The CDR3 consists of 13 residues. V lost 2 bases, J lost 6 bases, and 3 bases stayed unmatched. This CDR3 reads CASSPMGQVEQYF. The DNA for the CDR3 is TGTGCCAGCTCACCAATGGGACAGGTCGAGCAGTACTTC.

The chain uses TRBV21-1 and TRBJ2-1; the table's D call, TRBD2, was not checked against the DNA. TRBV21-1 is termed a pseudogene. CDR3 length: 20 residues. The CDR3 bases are TGTGCCAGCAGCAACGAGACTAGAACTCCAAGTACCAGCCGTTACAATGAGCAGTTCTTC. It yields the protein CASSNETRTPSTSRYNEQFF.

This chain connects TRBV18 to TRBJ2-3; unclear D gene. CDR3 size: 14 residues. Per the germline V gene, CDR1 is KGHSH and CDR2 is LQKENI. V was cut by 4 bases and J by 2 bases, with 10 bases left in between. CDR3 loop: CASSQSPYTDTQYF. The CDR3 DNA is TGTGCCAGCTCACAAAGCCCTTACACAGATACGCAGTATTTT.

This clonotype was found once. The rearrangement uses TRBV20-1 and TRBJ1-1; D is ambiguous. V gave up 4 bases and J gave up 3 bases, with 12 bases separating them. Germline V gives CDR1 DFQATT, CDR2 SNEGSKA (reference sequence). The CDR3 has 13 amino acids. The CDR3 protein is CSATRTADTEAFF. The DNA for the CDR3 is TGCAGTGCTACCAGGACGGCCGACACTGAAGCTTTCTTT.

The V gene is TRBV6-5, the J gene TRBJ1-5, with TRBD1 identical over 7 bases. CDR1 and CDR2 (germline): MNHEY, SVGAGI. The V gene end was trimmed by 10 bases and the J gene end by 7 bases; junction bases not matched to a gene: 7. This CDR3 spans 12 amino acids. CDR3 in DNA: TGTGCCACCCGACAGGGTGAGCAGCCCCAGCATTTT. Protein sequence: CATRQGEQPQHF.

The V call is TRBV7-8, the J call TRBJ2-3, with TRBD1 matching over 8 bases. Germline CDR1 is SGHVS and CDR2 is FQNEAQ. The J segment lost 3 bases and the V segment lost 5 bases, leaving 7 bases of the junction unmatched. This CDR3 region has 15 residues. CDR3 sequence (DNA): TGTGCCAGCAGCACCCGAGACAGGGGAACAGATACGCAGTATTTT. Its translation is CASSTRDRGTDTQYF.

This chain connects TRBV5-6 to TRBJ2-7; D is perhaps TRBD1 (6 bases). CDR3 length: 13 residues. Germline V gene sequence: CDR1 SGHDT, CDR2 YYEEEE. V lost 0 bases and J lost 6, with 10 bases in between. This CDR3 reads CASSLGTQGEQYF. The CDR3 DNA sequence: TGTGCCAGCAGCTTGGGCACACAGGGCGAGCAGTACTTC.

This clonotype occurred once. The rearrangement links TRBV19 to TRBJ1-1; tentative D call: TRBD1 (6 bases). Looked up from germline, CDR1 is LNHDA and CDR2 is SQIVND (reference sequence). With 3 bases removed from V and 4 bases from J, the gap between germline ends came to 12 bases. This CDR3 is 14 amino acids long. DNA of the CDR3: TGTGCCAGTAGTATCTCAGGGGTTGCCACTGAAGCTTTCTTT. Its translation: CASSISGVATEAFF.

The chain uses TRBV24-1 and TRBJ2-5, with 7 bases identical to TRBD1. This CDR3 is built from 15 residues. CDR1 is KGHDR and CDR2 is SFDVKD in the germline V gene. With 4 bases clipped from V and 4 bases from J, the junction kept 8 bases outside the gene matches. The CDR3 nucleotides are TGTGCCACCAGTGACCCGACAGGGAATTTAGAGACCCAGTACTTC. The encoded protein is CATSDPTGNLETQYF.